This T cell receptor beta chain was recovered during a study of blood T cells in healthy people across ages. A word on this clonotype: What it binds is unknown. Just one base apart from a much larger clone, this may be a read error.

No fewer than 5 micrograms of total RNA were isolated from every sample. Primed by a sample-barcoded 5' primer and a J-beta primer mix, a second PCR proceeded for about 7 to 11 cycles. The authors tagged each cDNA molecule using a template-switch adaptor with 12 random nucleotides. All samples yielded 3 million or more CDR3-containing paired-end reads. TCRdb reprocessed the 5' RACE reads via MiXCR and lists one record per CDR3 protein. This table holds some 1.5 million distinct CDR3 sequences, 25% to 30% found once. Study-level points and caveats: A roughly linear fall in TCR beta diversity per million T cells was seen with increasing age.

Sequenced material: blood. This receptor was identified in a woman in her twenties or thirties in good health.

For the CDR3, the DNA is TGTGCCAGCAGTTACTCGGGACAGGGTTTTGTCAAGCAGTACTTC. This translates into CASSYSGQGFVKQYF. The rearrangement uses TRBV6-2 or TRBV6-3 and TRBJ2-5, with 9 nucleotides matching TRBD1. Trimming at V came to 0 bases and at J to 11 bases, leaving 10 bases not matched to a gene. The CDR3 runs to 15 residues. Germline lookup yields CDR1 MNHEY and CDR2 SVGEGT.